This T cell receptor beta chain was profiled in a study of T cell repertoires in cytomegalovirus infection. For the study at large: The study used recently identified HLA-C-restricted and well-studied HLA-B-restricted CMV epitopes. In public TCR beta signatures, there were indications of both CMV infection and matching HLA type.

General study results and limits: Cumulative frequency of public TCR beta families picked out carriers of CMV plus the relevant HLA. Within the response measured ex vivo, HLA-C-restricted CMV-specific TCR beta clonotypes were dominant.

This CDR3 contains 13 residues. The germline gives CDR1 LGHNA, CDR2 YNFKEQ. V lost 1 base to trimming and J lost 5 bases, with 9 bases between them. With respect to this clonotype: Its target is unknown.

In TCRdb, the reads were re-called with MiXCR into one record per CDR3 protein. Here the sample spans roughly 500,000 distinct CDR3 sequences, 30% to 40% being singletons. This material consisted of cultured PBMCs, taken from culture after CMV antigen stimulation. This rearrangement joins TRBV4-2 to TRBJ2-7, with D uncertain. The sequence was obtained from a human donor in good health (CMV status not recorded). Some clones in this sample may be carry-over from other donors' samples. The CDR3 DNA is TGTGCCAGCAGCCAAGGGCAGGCCCACGAGCAGTACTTC. The encoded protein is CASSQGQAHEQYF.